The 12 T cell receptor beta chains below come from one sample, sequenced in a study of identical twins. TCRdb ran MiXCR on the 5' RACE reads and lists one entry per CDR3 protein. The table lists around 240,000 distinct CDR3 sequences, about 10% of them singletons. Sample: memory T cells sorted from blood. These receptors were collected from a man between 50 and 59 years old in good health.

This rearrangement joins TRBV10-3 to TRBJ1-4; 7 nucleotides align to TRBD1. Per germline, CDR1 ENHRY and CDR2 SYGVKD. There are 12 residues in the CDR3. V shed 8 bases, J shed 6 bases, and the junction held 3 bases outside the gene matches. The chain's CDR3 is CAIRGTDEKLFF. In nucleotides, the CDR3 is TGTGCCATCCGAGGGACAGATGAAAAACTGTTTTTT.

The chain is built from TRBV11-3 and TRBJ2-5; TRBD1 agrees at 7 bases. The germline CDR1 and CDR2 sequences are SGHNT and YENEEA. The length of the CDR3 is 15 residues. Germline trimming cut 5 bases from V and 5 bases from J; bases unmatched to any gene: 11. This CDR3 is CASSRVQGGRETQYF. In DNA form, the CDR3 reads TGTGCCAGCAGCAGGGTCCAAGGGGGCCGCGAGACCCAGTACTTC.

Ten or more counts support this clonotype. V and J are TRBV6-2 or TRBV6-3 and TRBJ1-1; tentative D call: TRBD1 (5 bases). The CDR3 contains 12 residues. The V gene's germline CDR1 is MNHEY and CDR2 SVGEGT. V lost 8 bases to trimming and J lost 5 bases, with 12 bases between them. CDR3 coding DNA: TGTGCCAGCCAGGGTTGGGATACTGAAGCTTTCTTT. Translation gives CASQGWDTEAFF.

This clonotype was picked up a small number of times. V usage is TRBV7-9 and J usage is TRBJ2-1; weak D call: TRBD2 (6 bases). The CDR3 covers 13 residues. Germline assignment: CDR1 SEHNR and CDR2 FQNEAQ (reference sequence). Deletions cut 3 bases from V and 11 bases from J, with 14 bases between. CDR3 DNA sequence: TGTGCCAGCAGCTTCACCCAGGGAGGCAAGCAGTTCTTC. It translates to CASSFTQGGKQFF.

The chain joins TRBV7-2 to TRBJ2-7, with D tentatively TRBD1 (6 bases). V lost 3 bases and J lost 2, with 11 bases in between. This CDR3 has 14 amino acids. Looked up from germline, CDR1 is SGHTA and CDR2 is FQGNSA. The CDR3 reads CASSFGTRPYEQYF. In DNA form, the CDR3 reads TGTGCCAGCAGCTTTGGGACAAGACCCTACGAGCAGTACTTC.

This clonotype was recorded at least ten times. This chain joins TRBV7-9 and TRBJ1-1; TRBD1 agrees at 7 bases. The CDR3 length is 16 residues. Germline V CDR1 and CDR2: SEHNR, FQNEAQ (reference sequence). With V trimmed by 2 bases and J by 0 bases, 6 bases remained unmatched. The CDR3 loop reads CASSLPFGQVNTEAFF. CDR3 DNA sequence: TGTGCCAGCAGCTTACCTTTCGGACAGGTGAACACTGAAGCTTTCTTT.

CDR3 DNA: TGCGCCAGCAGCTTTGGACAGCCGGCAGTGGGTTACGAGCAGTACTTC. Protein product: CASSFGQPAVGYEQYF. The rearrangement joins TRBV5-1 to TRBJ2-7, with D maybe TRBD1 (6 bases). Germline V gene data show CDR1 as SGHRS and CDR2 as YFSETQ. The germline V and J ends were trimmed by 2 bases and 4 bases, with 19 bases remaining between them. This CDR3 has 16 amino acids.

This clonotype was counted at least ten times. The CDR3 coding sequence is TGTGCCAGCAGGACCGGGATTGCGACCAACTATGGCTACACCTTC. This codes for CASRTGIATNYGYTF. The V call is TRBV6-1, the J call TRBJ1-2; no clear D. V lost 6 bases and J lost 2, with 16 bases in between. Germline CDR1 is MNHNS and CDR2 is SASEGT. The CDR3 contains 15 residues.

This clonotype was picked up many times. V and J are TRBV6-1 and TRBJ1-1; D is undetermined. With 1 base removed from V and 10 bases from J, the gap between germline ends came to 7 bases. The CDR3 is 11 residues long. Per the germline V gene, CDR1 is MNHNS and CDR2 is SASEGT. CDR3 sequence reads: CASSEVTRAFF. The CDR3 DNA sequence: TGTGCCAGCAGTGAAGTGACTCGAGCTTTCTTT.

This clonotype was counted at least ten times. The V call is TRBV5-1, the J call TRBJ2-7; D possibly corresponds to TRBD1 (5 bases). This CDR3 contains 15 residues. V lost 4 bases and J lost 1, with 15 bases in between. Germline CDR1 is SGHRS and CDR2 is YFSETQ. The CDR3 sequence is CASSPDSSLSYEQYF. The CDR3 nucleotides read TGCGCCAGCAGCCCCGACAGCAGCCTTTCCTACGAGCAGTACTTC. The entire variable domain, with the rest obtained from reference TRBV5-1 and TRBJ2-7, is as follows: KAGVTQTPRYLIKTRGQQVTLSCSPISGHRSVSWYQQTPGQGLQFLFEYFSETQRNKGNFPGRFSGRQFSNSRSEMNVSTLELGDSALYLCASSPDSSLSYEQYFGPGTRLTVT.

This clonotype was observed a handful of times. The chain joins TRBV12-5 to TRBJ2-5; 8 bases line up with TRBD1. The V and J ends lost 3 bases and 4 bases, in that order; junction bases with no gene match: 4. Germline-derived CDR1 and CDR2 are LGHNT and FRNRAP. The CDR3 loop spans 14 amino acids. CDR3 in amino acids: CASGLGTGGETQYF. CDR3 DNA sequence: TGTGCTAGTGGTTTAGGGACAGGTGGAGAGACCCAGTACTTC.

The gene calls are TRBV19 and TRBJ2-7, with TRBD1 matching 11 bases. Losses at the gene ends were 3 bases for V and 3 bases for J; bases not matched to a gene: 4. Germline lookup yields CDR1 LNHDA and CDR2 SQIVND (reference sequence). This CDR3 comprises 15 residues. In nucleotides, the CDR3 is TGTGCCAGTAGTATCGGGACAGGGGGGTTCTACGAGCAGTACTTC. Translation: CASSIGTGGFYEQYF.